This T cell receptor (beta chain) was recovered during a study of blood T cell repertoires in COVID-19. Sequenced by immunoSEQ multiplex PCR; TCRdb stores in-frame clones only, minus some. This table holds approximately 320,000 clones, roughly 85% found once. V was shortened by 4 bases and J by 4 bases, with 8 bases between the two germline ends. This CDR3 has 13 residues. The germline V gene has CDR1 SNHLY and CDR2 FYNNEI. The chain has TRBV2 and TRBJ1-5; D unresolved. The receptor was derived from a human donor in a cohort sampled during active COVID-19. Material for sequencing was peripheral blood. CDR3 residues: CASSALQNQPQHF. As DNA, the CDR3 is TGTGCCAGCAGTGCCCTACAGAATCAGCCCCAGCATTTT.